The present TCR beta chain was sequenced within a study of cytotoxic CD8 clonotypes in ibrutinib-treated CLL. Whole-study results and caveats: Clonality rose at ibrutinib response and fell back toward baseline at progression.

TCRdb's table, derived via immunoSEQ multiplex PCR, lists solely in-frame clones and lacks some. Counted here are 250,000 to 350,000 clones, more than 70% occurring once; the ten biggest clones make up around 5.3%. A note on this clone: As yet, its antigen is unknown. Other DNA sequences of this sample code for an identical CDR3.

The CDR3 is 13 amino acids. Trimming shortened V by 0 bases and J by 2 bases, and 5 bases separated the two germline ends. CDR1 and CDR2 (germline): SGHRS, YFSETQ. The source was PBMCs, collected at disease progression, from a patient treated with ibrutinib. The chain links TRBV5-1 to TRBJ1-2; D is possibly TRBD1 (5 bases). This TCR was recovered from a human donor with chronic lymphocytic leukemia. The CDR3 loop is CASSLGGNYGYTF. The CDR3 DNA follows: TGCGCCAGCAGCTTGGGGGGGAACTATGGCTACACCTTC.